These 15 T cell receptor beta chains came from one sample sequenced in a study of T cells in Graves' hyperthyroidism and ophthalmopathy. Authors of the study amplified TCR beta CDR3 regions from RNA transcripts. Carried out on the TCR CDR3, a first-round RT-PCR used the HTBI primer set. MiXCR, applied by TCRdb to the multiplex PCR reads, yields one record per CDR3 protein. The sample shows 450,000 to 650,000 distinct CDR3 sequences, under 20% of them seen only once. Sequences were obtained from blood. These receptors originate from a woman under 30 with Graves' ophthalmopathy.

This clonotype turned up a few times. CDR3 sequence: CASSWAPLSKLDKNIQYF. The CDR3 DNA sequence: TGTGCCAGCAGCTGGGCCCCCCTTAGCAAATTGGACAAAAACATTCAGTACTTC. V usage is TRBV28 and J usage is TRBJ2-4; D remains unclear. This CDR3 contains 18 residues. Germline V gene lookup returns CDR1 MDHEN and CDR2 SYDVKM. V lost 6 bases and J 3 bases, leaving 24 bases between the germline ends.

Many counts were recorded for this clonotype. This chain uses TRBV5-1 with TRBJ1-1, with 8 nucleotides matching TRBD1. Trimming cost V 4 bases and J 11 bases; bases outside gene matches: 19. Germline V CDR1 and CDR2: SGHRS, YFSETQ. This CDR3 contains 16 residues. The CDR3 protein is CASSPGQVVARPVAFF. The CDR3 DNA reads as TGCGCCAGCAGCCCGGGACAGGTCGTCGCCCGACCCGTGGCTTTCTTT.

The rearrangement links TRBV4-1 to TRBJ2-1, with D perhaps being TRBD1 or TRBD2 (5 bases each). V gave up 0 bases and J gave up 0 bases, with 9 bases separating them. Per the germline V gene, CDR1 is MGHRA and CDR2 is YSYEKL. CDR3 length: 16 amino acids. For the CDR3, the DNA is TGCGCCAGCAGCCAAGAAGAGGGGTCCTCCTACAATGAGCAGTTCTTC. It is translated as CASSQEEGSSYNEQFF.

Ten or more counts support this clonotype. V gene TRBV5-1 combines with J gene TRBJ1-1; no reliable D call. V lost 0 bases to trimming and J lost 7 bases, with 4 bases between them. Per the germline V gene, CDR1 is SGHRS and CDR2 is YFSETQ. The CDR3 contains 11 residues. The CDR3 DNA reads TGCGCCAGCAGCTTGGTTAATGAAGCTTTCTTT. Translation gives CASSLVNEAFF.

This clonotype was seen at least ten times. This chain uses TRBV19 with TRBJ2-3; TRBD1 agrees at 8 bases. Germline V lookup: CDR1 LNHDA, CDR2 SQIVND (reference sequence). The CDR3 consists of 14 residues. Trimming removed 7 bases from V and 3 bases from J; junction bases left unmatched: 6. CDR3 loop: CASTGQGFTDTQYF. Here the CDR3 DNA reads TGTGCCAGTACCGGACAGGGTTTTACAGATACGCAGTATTTT.

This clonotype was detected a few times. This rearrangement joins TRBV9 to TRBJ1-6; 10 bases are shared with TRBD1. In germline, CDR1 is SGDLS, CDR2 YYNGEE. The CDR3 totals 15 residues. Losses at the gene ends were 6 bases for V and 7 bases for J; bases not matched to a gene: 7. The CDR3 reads CASTTPGQGNSPLHF. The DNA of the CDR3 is TGTGCCAGCACTACTCCGGGACAGGGGAATTCACCCCTCCACTTT.

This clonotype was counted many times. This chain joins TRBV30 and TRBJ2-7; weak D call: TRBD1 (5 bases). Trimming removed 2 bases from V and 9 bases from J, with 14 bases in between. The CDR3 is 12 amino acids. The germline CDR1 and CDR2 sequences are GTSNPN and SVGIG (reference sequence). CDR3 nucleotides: TGTGCCTGGAGTCTACCAGGGTTATGGCAGTACTTC. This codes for CAWSLPGLWQYF.

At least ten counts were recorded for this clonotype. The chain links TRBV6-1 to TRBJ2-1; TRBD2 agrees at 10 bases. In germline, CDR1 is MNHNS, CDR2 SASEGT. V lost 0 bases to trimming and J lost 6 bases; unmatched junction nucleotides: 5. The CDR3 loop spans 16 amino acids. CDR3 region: CASSEAVLAGTNEQFF. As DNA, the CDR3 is TGTGCCAGCAGTGAAGCAGTACTAGCGGGGACCAATGAGCAGTTCTTC.

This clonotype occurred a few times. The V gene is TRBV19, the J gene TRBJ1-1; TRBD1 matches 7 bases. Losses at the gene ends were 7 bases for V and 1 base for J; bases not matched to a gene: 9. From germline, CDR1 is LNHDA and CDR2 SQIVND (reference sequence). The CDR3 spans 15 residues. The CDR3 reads CASNNPGDRNTEAFF. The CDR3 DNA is TGTGCCAGTAATAACCCGGGGGACAGGAACACTGAAGCTTTCTTT.

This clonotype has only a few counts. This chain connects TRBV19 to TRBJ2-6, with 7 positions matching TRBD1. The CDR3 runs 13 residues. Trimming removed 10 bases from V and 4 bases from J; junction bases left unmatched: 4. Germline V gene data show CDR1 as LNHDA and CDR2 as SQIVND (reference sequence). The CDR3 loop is CATSTGGANVLTF. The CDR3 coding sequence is TGTGCCACCTCGACAGGGGGGGCCAACGTCCTGACTTTC.

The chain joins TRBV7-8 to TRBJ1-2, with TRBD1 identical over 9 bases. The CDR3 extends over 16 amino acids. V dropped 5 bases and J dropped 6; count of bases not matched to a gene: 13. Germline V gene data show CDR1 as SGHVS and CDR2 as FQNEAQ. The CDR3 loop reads CASSPNFSGTGNGYTF. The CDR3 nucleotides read TGTGCCAGCAGCCCGAATTTTTCCGGGACAGGGAATGGCTACACCTTC.

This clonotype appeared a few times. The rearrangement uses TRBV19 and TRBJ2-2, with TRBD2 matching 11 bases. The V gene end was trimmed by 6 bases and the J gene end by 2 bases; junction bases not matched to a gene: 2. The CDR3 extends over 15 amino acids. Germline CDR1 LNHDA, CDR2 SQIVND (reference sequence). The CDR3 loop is CASRTSGRNTGELFF. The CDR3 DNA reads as TGTGCCAGTAGAACTAGCGGGAGAAACACCGGGGAGCTGTTTTTT.

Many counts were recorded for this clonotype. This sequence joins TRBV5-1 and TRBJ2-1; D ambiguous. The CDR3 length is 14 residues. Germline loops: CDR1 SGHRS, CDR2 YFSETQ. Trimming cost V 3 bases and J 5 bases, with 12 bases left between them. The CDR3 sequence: CASSWAEPDNEQFF. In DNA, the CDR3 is TGCGCCAGCAGCTGGGCAGAACCAGACAATGAGCAGTTCTTC.

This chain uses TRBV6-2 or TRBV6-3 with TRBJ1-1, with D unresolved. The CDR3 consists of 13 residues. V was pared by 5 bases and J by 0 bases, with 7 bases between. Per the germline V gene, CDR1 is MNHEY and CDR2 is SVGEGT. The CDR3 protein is CASSPQMNTEAFF. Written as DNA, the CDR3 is TGTGCCAGCAGTCCTCAGATGAACACTGAAGCTTTCTTT.

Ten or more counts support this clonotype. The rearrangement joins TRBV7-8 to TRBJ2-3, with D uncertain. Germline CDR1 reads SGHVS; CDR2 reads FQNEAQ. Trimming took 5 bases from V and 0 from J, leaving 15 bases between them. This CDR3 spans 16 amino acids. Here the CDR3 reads CASSVLSGASTDTQYF. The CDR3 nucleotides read TGTGCCAGCAGCGTCCTGTCCGGCGCTAGCACAGATACGCAGTATTTT. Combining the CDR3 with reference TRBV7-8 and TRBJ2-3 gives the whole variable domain GAGVSQSPRYKVAKRGQDVALRCDPISGHVSLFWYQQALGQGPEFLTYFQNEAQLDKSGLPSDRFFAERPEGSVSTLKIQRTQQEDSAVYLCASSVLSGASTDTQYFGPGTRLTVL.